This paragraph covers one TCR beta chain sequence. These data belong to a study of blood T cell repertoires in COVID-19. J lost 9 bases, V lost 1 base, and 15 bases had no gene match. Per germline, CDR1 SGHNT and CDR2 YENEEA. This CDR3 spans 19 amino acids. Produced via immunoSEQ multiplex PCR; TCRdb's table is partial and in-frame only. Of 150,000 to 200,000 clones listed, roughly 82% are singletons. This TCR was sampled from a man between 45 and 60 years old who had recovered from COVID-19. Sequenced input: PBMCs or T cells enriched from blood (not recorded which). The rearrangement uses TRBV11-3 and TRBJ2-1, with TRBD2 matching 13 bases. This CDR3 reads CASSLGVLAGGLVGGEQFF. Here the CDR3 DNA reads TGTGCCAGCAGCTTAGGCGTACTAGCGGGAGGGTTAGTTGGGGGTGAGCAGTTCTTC.